These 7 T cell receptor beta chains originate from one sample sequenced in a study of memory CD4+ T cells and cytomegalovirus serostatus. Clones were read by immunoSEQ multiplex PCR, and TCRdb kept only the in-frame ones, dropping some. The table has under 55,000 clones, around 80% seen once. Single viable CD3+CD4+CD8-CD45RO+ cells were sorted as the memory CD4+ T cells. Source material: memory CD4+ T cells from blood. The receptors were gathered from an adult in good health and CMV-seropositive.

This sequence joins TRBV9 and TRBJ1-4, with D unresolved. The CDR3 totals 15 residues. The V end lost 4 bases, the J end lost 3 bases, and 13 bases lay between the germline ends. Germline assignment: CDR1 SGDLS and CDR2 YYNGEE. The CDR3 protein is CASSPPALANEKLFF. CDR3 nucleotide sequence: TGTGCCAGCAGCCCCCCCGCCTTGGCTAATGAAAAACTGTTTTTT. Filled out from reference TRBV9 and TRBJ1-4, the complete variable domain reads DSGVTQTPKHLITATGQRVTLRCSPRSGDLSVYWYQQSLDQGLQFLIQYYNGEERAKGNILERFSAQQFPDLHSELNLSSLELGDSALYFCASSPPALANEKLFFGSGTQLSVL.

The chain carries TRBV7-2 and TRBJ2-7, with 8 bases that match TRBD1. The J segment lost 3 bases and the V segment lost 2 bases, leaving 6 bases of the junction unmatched. Germline V gene data show CDR1 as SGHTA and CDR2 as FQGNSA. The length of the CDR3 is 15 residues. CDR3 sequence reads: CASSLKTGGIYEQYF. The CDR3 DNA sequence: TGTGCCAGCAGCTTAAAAACAGGGGGAATCTACGAGCAGTACTTC.

The genes are TRBV4-2 and TRBJ2-2; 9 positions agree with TRBD2. CDR1 and CDR2 from the germline V gene are LGHNA and YNFKEQ. This CDR3 region has 15 residues. V lost 2 bases, J lost 5 bases, and 3 bases stayed unmatched. This CDR3 reads CASSQLAGVTGELFF. The CDR3 DNA is TGTGCCAGCAGCCAATTAGCGGGAGTAACCGGGGAGCTGTTTTTT.

V usage is TRBV5-1 and J usage is TRBJ1-1, with 7 nucleotides matching TRBD1. The V segment lost 7 bases and the J segment 0 bases; nucleotides outside the gene matches: 6. The germline V gene encodes CDR1 SGHRS and CDR2 YFSETQ. The CDR3 contains 14 residues. CDR3 bases: TGCGCCAGCTACAGGGGAGGGATGAACACTGAAGCTTTCTTT. Its protein is CASYRGGMNTEAFF. Looking up the rest from reference TRBV5-1 and TRBJ1-1 gives the full variable domain: KAGVTQTPRYLIKTRGQQVTLSCSPISGHRSVSWYQQTPGQGLQFLFEYFSETQRNKGNFPGRFSGRQFSNSRSEMNVSTLELGDSALYLCASYRGGMNTEAFFGQGTRLTVV.

The J gene is TRBJ2-1, the V gene TRBV4-3, with 9 bases lining up with TRBD2. The ends lost 10 bases at V and 8 bases at J; junction bases unmatched: 15. This CDR3 spans 15 amino acids. The germline gives CDR1 LGHNA, CDR2 YSLEER. The CDR3 here is CAIDHRGRAWYEQFF. CDR3 coding DNA: TGCGCCATAGATCATCGCGGGAGGGCCTGGTATGAGCAGTTCTTC.

V is TRBV10-3 and J is TRBJ1-1; D not certain. The CDR3 spans 16 residues. Trimming took off 0 bases at V and 5 bases at J, with 16 bases between the two ends. Germline V CDR1 and CDR2: ENHRY, SYGVKD. The chain's CDR3 is CAISESGRGPSTEAFF. CDR3 nucleotide sequence: TGTGCCATCAGTGAGTCGGGCCGGGGTCCGAGTACTGAAGCTTTCTTT.

The J gene is TRBJ1-1, the V gene TRBV7-9; perhaps TRBD1 as D (6 bases). This CDR3 is 13 amino acids long. Germline-derived CDR1 and CDR2 are SEHNR and FQNEAQ (reference sequence). With 0 bases removed from V and 10 bases from J, the gap between germline ends came to 12 bases. The CDR3 bases are TGTGCCAGCAGCTTAGCGGGGAAGGGGGGAGCTTTCTTT. This codes for CASSLAGKGGAFF.